A single sample is the source of the 13 T cell receptor beta chains below, sequenced in a study of PD-1 blockade in classical Hodgkin lymphoma. Sequencing was performed with immunoSEQ multiplex PCR; in TCRdb, only in-frame clones are kept and a portion is missing. Found here are around 23,000 clones, less than 90% of them singletons; the top ten hold approximately 1.7%. Each of the patients experienced relapse following autologous stem cell transplantation, and their brentuximab vedotin exposure differed. Out of thawed PBMCs, magnetic negative selection purified CD4+ T cells. The specimen comprised CD4+ T cells from blood, sampled at baseline. Every receptor here comes from a human donor with classical Hodgkin lymphoma.

The chain links TRBV11-3 to TRBJ1-6, with D possibly being TRBD1 (5 bases). Germline lookup yields CDR1 SGHNT and CDR2 YENEEA. V lost 6 bases, J lost 4 bases, and 13 bases lay in between. This CDR3 has 15 residues. This chain's CDR3 is CASSPGSGYNSPLHF. The CDR3 nucleotides are TGTGCCAGCAGTCCGGGGTCAGGGTATAATTCACCCCTCCACTTT.

The rearrangement joins TRBV9 to TRBJ2-3, with D perhaps matching TRBD1 (5 bases). Trimming stripped 0 bases from V and 2 bases from J, with 10 bases between. Germline-derived CDR1 and CDR2 are SGDLS and YYNGEE. This CDR3 region has 15 residues. CDR3 in DNA: TGTGCCAGCAGCGTAGTAGGGGCATACACAGATACGCAGTATTTT. The encoded protein is CASSVVGAYTDTQYF.

The chain has TRBV7-3 and TRBJ1-3; a weak D match, TRBD1 (5 bases). This CDR3 has 19 residues. Germline values: CDR1 SGHTA, CDR2 FQGTGA. V lost 0 bases and J 0 bases, leaving 18 bases between the germline ends. The CDR3 loop is CASSLTLQGADLSGNTIYF. The CDR3 bases are TGTGCCAGCAGCTTAACGTTGCAGGGCGCCGACCTCTCTGGAAACACCATATATTTT.

This chain links TRBV6-1 with TRBJ2-1, with TRBD1 matching over 7 bases. V shed 6 bases and J 4 bases; nucleotides not matched to a gene: 9. Germline V gene lookup returns CDR1 MNHNS and CDR2 SASEGT. The CDR3 loop spans 15 amino acids. DNA for the CDR3: TGTGCCAGCAGGATCCCGGGACAGACTTACAATGAGCAGTTCTTC. Translation gives CASRIPGQTYNEQFF.

The V call is TRBV5-1, the J call TRBJ1-1; 8 bases agree with TRBD1. The CDR3 length is 14 residues. Unmatched junction bases numbered 3, after V lost 4 bases and J lost 1 base. Germline V lookup: CDR1 SGHRS, CDR2 YFSETQ. This chain's CDR3 is CASSGGQENTEAFF. CDR3 DNA sequence: TGCGCCAGCAGCGGGGGACAGGAGAACACTGAAGCTTTCTTT.

The rearrangement joins TRBV4-3 to TRBJ2-1, with TRBD2 matching over 10 bases. Per germline, CDR1 LGHNA and CDR2 YSLEER. V shed 4 bases, J shed 6 bases, and the junction held 6 bases outside the gene matches. There are 15 residues in the CDR3. In DNA, the CDR3 is TGCGCCAGCAGCCCGTTAGCGGGGGGCGTCAATGAGCAGTTCTTC. This gives the protein CASSPLAGGVNEQFF.

The chain joins TRBV4-3 to TRBJ1-2; D is unresolved. Germline CDR1 is LGHNA and CDR2 is YSLEER. Trimming removed 2 bases at V and 3 bases at J, with 7 bases between. The CDR3 length is 13 residues. The CDR3 loop is CASSQSAYYGYTF. The CDR3 DNA sequence: TGCGCCAGCAGCCAATCCGCCTACTATGGCTACACCTTC.

This chain joins TRBV2 and TRBJ2-7; 10 bases fit TRBD2. This CDR3 region has 15 residues. From germline, CDR1 is SNHLY and CDR2 FYNNEI. Trimming cost V 6 bases and J 0 bases; bases outside gene matches: 5. CDR3 sequence: CASSLSGGSSYEQYF. The CDR3 region has the DNA TGTGCCAGCAGCCTTAGCGGGGGGAGCTCCTACGAGCAGTACTTC.

This clone was seen once. The genes are TRBV11-3 and TRBJ2-1; 10 bases are shared with TRBD1. Per the germline V gene, CDR1 is SGHNT and CDR2 is YENEEA. After removal of 5 bases from V and 8 bases from J, the junction contained 12 bases not matched to a gene. This CDR3 has 16 residues. In nucleotides, the CDR3 is TGTGCCAGCAGCACCCCCGGGACAGGGGCGAGCGATGAGCAGTTCTTC. Translating gives CASSTPGTGASDEQFF. Full variable domain (outside the CDR3, taken from reference TRBV11-3 and TRBJ2-1): EAGVVQSPRYKIIEKKQPVAFWCNPISGHNTLYWYLQNLGQGPELLIRYENEEAVDDSQLPKDRFSAERLKGVDSTLKIQPAELGDSAVYLCASSTPGTGASDEQFFGPGTRLTVL.

DNA of the CDR3: TGCAGCGTTGAAGGGAGCTGGGGAGGAGAGCAGTACTTC. Translating it yields CSVEGSWGGEQYF. This rearrangement joins TRBV29-1 to TRBJ2-7, with D tentatively TRBD2 (6 bases). The germline V gene has CDR1 SQVTM and CDR2 ANQGSEA. Trimming stripped 1 base from V and 7 bases from J, with 14 bases between. This CDR3 spans 13 amino acids.

This clone was seen a few times. The rearrangement uses TRBV28 and TRBJ2-7; D remains ambiguous. With 3 bases removed from V and 9 bases from J, the gap between germline ends came to 12 bases. The CDR3 contains 12 residues. From germline, CDR1 is MDHEN and CDR2 SYDVKM. The CDR3 coding sequence is TGTGCCAGCAGTTTCTCCTCTTTCGGGCAGTACTTC. Translating it yields CASSFSSFGQYF.

The genes are TRBV29-1 and TRBJ1-2; TRBD1 agrees at 11 bases. The V gene's germline CDR1 is SQVTM and CDR2 ANQGSEA. The trim removed 5 bases at V and 2 bases at J, leaving 7 bases unmatched. This CDR3 has 15 amino acids. CDR3 DNA: TGCAGCGTTTTGGGACAGGGGGTTCGAAACTATGGCTACACCTTC. Translation gives CSVLGQGVRNYGYTF.

This sequence joins TRBV2 and TRBJ2-1; D gene uncertain. The CDR3 extends over 11 amino acids. Trimming stripped 2 bases from V and 11 bases from J, with 7 bases between. Looked up from germline, CDR1 is SNHLY and CDR2 is FYNNEI. CDR3 nucleotide sequence: TGTGCCAGCAGTGAACTAGAAAAGCAGTTCTTC. It is translated as CASSELEKQFF. Combining the CDR3 with reference TRBV2 and TRBJ2-1 gives the whole variable domain EPEVTQTPSHQVTQMGQEVILRCVPISNHLYFYWYRQILGQKVEFLVSFYNNEISEKSEIFDDQFSVERPDGSNFTLKIRSTKLEDSAMYFCASSELEKQFFGPGTRLTVL.